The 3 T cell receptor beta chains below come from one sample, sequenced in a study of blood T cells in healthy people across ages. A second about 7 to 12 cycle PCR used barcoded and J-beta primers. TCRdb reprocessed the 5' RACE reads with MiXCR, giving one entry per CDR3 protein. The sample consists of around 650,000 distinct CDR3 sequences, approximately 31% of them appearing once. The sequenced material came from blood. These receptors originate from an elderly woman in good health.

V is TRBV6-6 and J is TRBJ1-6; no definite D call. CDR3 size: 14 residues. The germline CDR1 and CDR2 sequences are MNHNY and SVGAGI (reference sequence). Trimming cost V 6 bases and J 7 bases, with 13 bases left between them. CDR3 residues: CASRPPTGNSPLHF. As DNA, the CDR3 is TGTGCCAGCAGGCCCCCTACGGGGAATTCACCCCTCCACTTT.

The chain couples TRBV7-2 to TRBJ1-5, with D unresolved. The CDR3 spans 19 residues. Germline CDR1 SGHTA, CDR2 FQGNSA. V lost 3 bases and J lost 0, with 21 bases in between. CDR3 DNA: TGTGCCAGCAGCTTGGAGATCTCTCGCAAATCAAATAGCAATCAGCCCCAGCATTTT. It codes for CASSLEISRKSNSNQPQHF.

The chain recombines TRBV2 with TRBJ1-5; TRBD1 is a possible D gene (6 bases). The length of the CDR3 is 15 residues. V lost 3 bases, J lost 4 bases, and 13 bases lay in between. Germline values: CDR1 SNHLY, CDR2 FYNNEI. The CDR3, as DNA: TGTGCCAGCAGTGAGGTCAGGGGTTGGAATCAGCCCCAGCATTTT. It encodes CASSEVRGWNQPQHF.